This T cell receptor beta chain derives from a study of blood T cell repertoires in COVID-19. This CDR3 is 14 amino acids long. V gave up 5 bases and J gave up 10 bases; unmatched junction bases: 10. Germline values: CDR1 SGHTA, CDR2 FQGNSA. Everyone who took part was roughly 18 to 89 years old, and they came from 24 US areas. Original analysis: Quantification of nucleated cells was approximated via reference gene primer amplification. TCRdb's copy holds only in-frame clones and misses some; the assay was immunoSEQ multiplex PCR. V, J and clone size reflect that table, while D and trimming were determined from the DNA. The sample contains a few hundred thousand clones, about 86% of which appear only once.

The specimen was PBMCs or T cells enriched from blood (not recorded which). The sequence was obtained from a man aged 25-40 years with acute COVID-19. V is TRBV7-2 and J is TRBJ1-4, with TRBD1 matching over 7 bases. The CDR3 protein is CASSEGGAGGKLFF. CDR3 nucleotides: TGTGCCAGCAGCGAGGGGGGAGCAGGGGGAAAACTGTTTTTT.